A single sample gave rise to the 29 T cell receptor beta chains below, sequenced in a study of blood T cells in healthy people across ages. The authors ran a second PCR of roughly 6 to 12 cycles using a sample-barcoded 5' primer and a J-beta primer mix. TCRdb ran MiXCR on the 5' RACE reads and lists one entry per CDR3 protein. The repertoire holds over 600,000 distinct CDR3 sequences, with around 20% as singletons. Sequenced input: blood. The receptors derive from a man in his 70s in good health.

A few counts support this clonotype. The J gene is TRBJ2-1, the V gene TRBV20-1, with D perhaps TRBD1 (6 bases). CDR1 and CDR2 (germline): DFQATT, SNEGSKA (reference sequence). Trimming removed 2 bases from V and 8 bases from J, with 10 bases in between. The CDR3 is made up of 12 amino acids. CDR3 protein: CSARRGIDEQFF. In DNA form, the CDR3 reads TGCAGTGCTAGAAGGGGGATTGATGAGCAGTTCTTC.

The chain is built from TRBV7-9 and TRBJ2-7; 8 bases agree with TRBD1. The CDR3 is made up of 15 amino acids. The trim removed 5 bases at V and 0 bases at J, leaving 6 bases unmatched. Germline V lookup: CDR1 SEHNR, CDR2 FQNEAQ (reference sequence). In nucleotides, the CDR3 is TGTGCCAGCAGCCTCGACAGGGGTATCTCCTACGAGCAGTACTTC. Its protein is CASSLDRGISYEQYF.

The V and J genes are TRBV20-1 and TRBJ2-1; weak D call: TRBD1 (6 bases). This CDR3 has 15 amino acids. Per germline, CDR1 DFQATT and CDR2 SNEGSKA (reference sequence). As DNA, the CDR3 is TGCAGGGTGGAACAGGGCGCGAGGGAGCCGAATGAGCAGTTCTTC. This gives the protein CRVEQGAREPNEQFF.

This clonotype was counted between two and nine times. The rearrangement joins TRBV9 to TRBJ2-5; D might be TRBD2 (6 bases). The germline gives CDR1 SGDLS, CDR2 YYNGEE. This CDR3 spans 15 amino acids. Trimming took 4 bases from V and 4 from J, leaving 17 bases between them. This CDR3 reads CASSPTGDLGETQYF. The CDR3 DNA reads TGTGCCAGCAGCCCCACTGGGGACTTAGGAGAGACCCAGTACTTC.

This clonotype was detected ten times or more. CDR3 sequence: CASSLLGEGDTQYF. Written as DNA, the CDR3 is TGTGCCAGCAGCCTGCTGGGGGAGGGAGATACGCAGTATTTT. The chain couples TRBV12-3 or TRBV12-4 to TRBJ2-3, with 7 bases fitting TRBD2. The V segment lost 6 bases and the J segment 5 bases; nucleotides outside the gene matches: 8. The CDR3 has 14 residues.

This chain links TRBV5-6 with TRBJ1-4; 9 bases are a match to TRBD1. The junction had 6 bases not matched to a gene; V was cut back by 7 bases and J by 8 bases. CDR1 and CDR2 (germline): SGHDT, YYEEEE. This CDR3 comprises 13 residues. This CDR3 is CASHGQGREKLFF. CDR3 coding DNA: TGTGCCAGCCACGGACAGGGGCGGGAAAAACTGTTTTTT.

CDR3 sequence: CASSQDGYYEQYF. CDR3 sequence (DNA): TGCGCCAGCAGCCAAGACGGGTACTACGAGCAGTACTTC. The chain joins TRBV4-1 to TRBJ2-5, with unresolved D. The J call is in doubt because the DNA end fits TRBJ2-7 better. The CDR3 covers 13 residues. Germline V gene sequence: CDR1 MGHRA, CDR2 YSYEKL.

This clonotype was observed a handful of times. The CDR3 DNA reads TGTGCCAGCTCACCACCGAACAGCCCGAACACCGGGGAGCTGTTTTTT. Translation gives CASSPPNSPNTGELFF. The rearrangement links TRBV18 to TRBJ2-2; the D is unclear. The ends were cut back, 0 bases at V and 0 bases at J, with 8 bases in the middle. The germline V gene encodes CDR1 KGHSH and CDR2 LQKENI. The CDR3 is made up of 16 amino acids.

This clonotype was detected only a few times. The V and J genes are TRBV6-2 or TRBV6-3 and TRBJ2-6; the D gene is possibly TRBD2 (6 bases). Trimming removed 2 bases at V and 4 bases at J, with 12 bases between. The CDR3 is made up of 16 amino acids. The V gene's germline CDR1 is MNHEY and CDR2 SVGEGT. This CDR3 reads CASSYGGPGGANVLTF. The CDR3 bases are TGTGCCAGCAGTTACGGAGGGCCGGGGGGGGCCAACGTCCTGACTTTC.

The table lists this clonotype with a few counts. The conserved phenylalanine or tryptophan normally closing the CDR3 is absent here, so this likely arose from a read error. This chain connects TRBV6-2 or TRBV6-3 to TRBJ2-1; no definite D call. Trimming left V 5 bases short and J 4 bases short, with 9 bases between. The CDR3 loop spans 13 amino acids. Germline values: CDR1 MNHEY, CDR2 SVGEGT. The CDR3 DNA follows: TGTGCCAGCAGTGAGAGCCGGTACAATGAGCAGTTCCTC. It encodes CASSESRYNEQFL.

The sample holds many counts of this clonotype. This chain joins TRBV12-3 or TRBV12-4 and TRBJ2-7; D is uncertain. V was shortened by 6 bases and J by 7 bases, with 22 bases between the two germline ends. There are 15 residues in the CDR3. CDR3 bases: TGTGCCAGCAGGCGAAGCAGCGCGACCCCTCTGGAGCAGTACTTC. This codes for CASRRSSATPLEQYF.

CDR3 protein: CASSLGLSLGNEQFF. The CDR3 region has the DNA TGTGCCAGCAGCTTAGGATTATCACTAGGCAATGAGCAGTTCTTC. The chain joins TRBV7-9 to TRBJ2-5; possible D gene TRBD2, 5 bases. The DNA end favors TRBJ2-1, so the J call may be wrong. The CDR3 has 15 residues. Germline loops: CDR1 SEHNR, CDR2 FQNEAQ (reference sequence).

Written as DNA, the CDR3 is TGTGCCAGCAGTCGCATAGATTTTAAGAATGAGCAGTTCTTC. Translation: CASSRIDFKNEQFF. V is TRBV12-3 or TRBV12-4 and J is TRBJ2-1; no clear D gene. V was clipped by 5 bases and J by 7 bases, with 15 bases between them. This CDR3 contains 14 residues.

This clonotype came up a few times. The chain is built from TRBV10-3 and TRBJ2-3; 7 bases are shared with TRBD2. The CDR3 runs to 15 residues. V shed 4 bases, J shed 4 bases, and the junction held 8 bases outside the gene matches. The germline gives CDR1 ENHRY, CDR2 SYGVKD. The CDR3 DNA sequence: TGTGCCATCAGTGCCGGACTAGGGAGAGCAGATACGCAGTATTTT. Translation: CAISAGLGRADTQYF.

This clonotype was recorded a few times. The chain links TRBV7-6 to TRBJ2-3; 8 bases align to TRBD2. The CDR3 has 17 amino acids. Looked up from germline, CDR1 is SGHVS and CDR2 is FNYEAQ. Germline trimming cut 5 bases from V and 0 bases from J; bases unmatched to any gene: 10. CDR3 coding DNA: TGTGCCAGCAGCAATGATGTACTAGCGGCTAGCACAGATACGCAGTATTTT. Translating it yields CASSNDVLAASTDTQYF.

This clonotype occurred a few times. The rearrangement joins TRBV7-8 to TRBJ2-7; the match to TRBD2 covers 10 bases. V shed 1 base and J 4 bases; nucleotides not matched to a gene: 7. The CDR3 loop spans 16 amino acids. From germline, CDR1 is SGHVS and CDR2 FQNEAQ. CDR3 bases: TGTGCCAGCAGCTTAGGGAGCGGGAGGGCCGAGTACGAGCAGTACTTC. Its translation is CASSLGSGRAEYEQYF.

This clonotype has more than one count but fewer than ten. The chain combines TRBV6-6 with TRBJ1-1; 7 nucleotides agree with TRBD1. Germline CDR1 is MNHNY and CDR2 is SVGAGI (reference sequence). CDR3 size: 14 residues. The junction had 4 bases not matched to a gene; V was cut back by 2 bases and J by 4 bases. The CDR3 DNA is TGTGCCAGCAGTTACCTAAACAGGGGCACTGAAGCTTTCTTT. It yields the protein CASSYLNRGTEAFF.

This clonotype was recorded a few times. This chain joins TRBV6-6 and TRBJ1-5, with D hard to call. The germline V gene encodes CDR1 MNHNY and CDR2 SVGAGI (reference sequence). Trimming took off 6 bases at V and 0 bases at J, with 9 bases between the two ends. The CDR3 covers 14 residues. In nucleotides, the CDR3 is TGTGCCAGCAGATATAGGGCTAGCAATCAGCCCCAGCATTTT. This encodes CASRYRASNQPQHF.

Note on this clonotype: Mismatch with germline at one junction end may stem from a read error. V gene TRBV7-7 combines with J gene TRBJ2-5; possible D gene TRBD1, 5 bases. CDR3 length: 13 amino acids. CDR1 and CDR2 from the germline V gene are SSHAT and FNYEAQ (reference sequence). DNA of the CDR3: TGTGCTAGCAGCTTAACAGGTCAAGATTCCCAGTACTTC. It encodes CASSLTGQDSQYF.

This clonotype has just a few counts. The chain joins TRBV9 to TRBJ2-5, with a possible D match to TRBD1 (6 bases). CDR1 is SGDLS, CDR2 YYNGEE, per germline. CDR3 length equals 14 residues. Trimming stripped 0 bases from V and 4 bases from J, with 10 bases between. In DNA, the CDR3 is TGTGCCAGCAGCGTAGATGGACAGTTAGAGACCCAGTACTTC. Translation: CASSVDGQLETQYF. Variable domain in full (rest from reference TRBV9 and TRBJ2-5): DSGVTQTPKHLITATGQRVTLRCSPRSGDLSVYWYQQSLDQGLQFLIQYYNGEERAKGNILERFSAQQFPDLHSELNLSSLELGDSALYFCASSVDGQLETQYFGPGTRLLVL.

Here the CDR3 reads CSARDARGHTEAFF. CDR3 DNA sequence: TGCAGTGCTAGAGATGCCAGGGGGCACACTGAAGCTTTCTTT. This sequence joins TRBV20-1 and TRBJ1-1; 8 bases are a match to TRBD1. The CDR3 loop spans 14 amino acids. Trimming at V came to 0 bases and at J to 3 bases, leaving 3 bases not matched to a gene. Germline CDR1 DFQATT, CDR2 SNEGSKA (reference sequence).

This clonotype was counted between two and nine times. This chain links TRBV6-5 with TRBJ1-2, with TRBD1 as a possible D gene (5 bases). The germline CDR1 and CDR2 sequences are MNHEY and SVGAGI. Between the trimmed V and J ends, which lost 5 bases and 3 bases, there was a span of 13 bases. This CDR3 spans 14 amino acids. The chain's CDR3 is CASSRGGEYYGYTF. The CDR3 coding sequence is TGTGCCAGCAGTAGGGGAGGGGAATACTATGGCTACACCTTC.

This clonotype was found once. The V gene is TRBV2, the J gene TRBJ1-6, with 7 positions matching TRBD1. CDR1 is SNHLY and CDR2 is FYNNEI in the germline V gene. This CDR3 is 14 amino acids long. The V and J ends lost 5 bases and 9 bases, in that order; junction bases with no gene match: 7. CDR3 loop: CASSFDRDGSPLHF. CDR3 sequence (DNA): TGTGCCAGCAGTTTTGACAGGGACGGTTCACCCCTCCACTTT.

This clonotype was seen only a few times. The CDR3 is CASSGDQYNEQFF. The CDR3 DNA reads as TGCGCCAGCAGTGGAGACCAGTACAATGAGCAGTTCTTC. The chain employs TRBV10-1 and TRBJ2-1; D remains unclear. V shed 4 bases and J shed 4 bases, with 8 bases lying between them. The CDR3 is made up of 13 amino acids. CDR1 and CDR2 from the germline V gene are WNHNN and SYGVQD (reference sequence).

This clonotype was counted between two and nine times. The chain recombines TRBV28 with TRBJ2-7; no definite D call. The CDR3 length is 11 residues. Germline CDR1 is MDHEN and CDR2 is SYDVKM. V gave up 5 bases and J gave up 2 bases, with 4 bases separating them. The CDR3 loop reads CASSNAYEQYF. Written as DNA, the CDR3 is TGTGCCAGCAGTAATGCCTACGAGCAGTACTTC.

V is TRBV3-1 and J is TRBJ2-5; 11 nucleotides match TRBD1. Losses at the gene ends were 4 bases for V and 0 bases for J; bases not matched to a gene: 4. Germline V gene lookup returns CDR1 LGHDT and CDR2 YNNKEL (reference sequence). This CDR3 has 16 residues. The CDR3 nucleotides are TGTGCCAGCAGCCTACGGGACAGGGGGTACCAAGAGACCCAGTACTTC. It specifies CASSLRDRGYQETQYF.

V gene TRBV7-9 combines with J gene TRBJ1-1; a possible D gene is TRBD1 (5 bases). In germline, CDR1 is SEHNR, CDR2 FQNEAQ (reference sequence). V lost 5 bases to trimming and J lost 4 bases, with 20 bases between them. This CDR3 spans 16 amino acids. CDR3 DNA sequence: TGTGCCAGCAGCCCGTCGCATGTATGGGGACCCACTGAAGCTTTCTTT. It codes for CASSPSHVWGPTEAFF.

This clonotype was picked up a small number of times. The genes are TRBV18 and TRBJ2-3, with TRBD2 matching over 10 bases. Germline CDR1 KGHSH, CDR2 LQKENI. The CDR3 has 16 residues. The junction had 5 bases not matched to a gene; V was cut back by 3 bases and J by 2 bases. CDR3 region: CASSPPTSGFTDTQYF. The DNA for the CDR3 is TGTGCCAGCTCACCGCCGACTAGCGGGTTCACAGATACGCAGTATTTT.

This chain uses TRBV5-1 with TRBJ1-2; D remains unclear. Per germline, CDR1 SGHRS and CDR2 YFSETQ. Trimming took off 1 base at V and 0 bases at J, with 7 bases between the two ends. This CDR3 spans 14 amino acids. CDR3 loop: CASSLSLANYGYTF. In DNA, the CDR3 is TGCGCCAGCAGCTTGTCATTAGCTAACTATGGCTACACCTTC.